This TCR beta chain was captured by sequencing in a study of spatial heterogeneity in lung cancer (dated by TCRdb to the late 2010s). For the wider study: Beta-chain transcripts were consistently detected in greater numbers than alpha-chain transcripts, which likely reflects a higher abundance of beta-chain transcripts. In the raw uncorrected reads, each unique combination of TCR and UMI appeared more than ten times on average. In non-small cell lung cancer, the study made a quantitative comparison of TCR alpha and beta repertoires among multiple tumor regions, matched nontumor lung and blood. Nonsynonymous mutation counts, determined by whole-exome sequencing of tumor tissue, were related to features of the TCR repertoire. At surgery, hundreds of tumor regions, 61 to 65 matched nontumor lung samples and 45 to 60 PBMC samples were TCR-sequenced for both alpha and beta chains.

This clonotype is medium-sized (0.01 to 0.1%) in its sample. It lacks a known antigen. No much larger clonotype is one base removed from it; base qualities were not supplied. The time point label corresponds to: sample taken at primary tumor resection. For TCR sequencing, whole RNA was extracted from tumor and nontumor lung tissue, or from cryopreserved PBMC samples, and no cell sorting was done. Donors were around 71 patients with early-stage, untreated non-small cell lung cancer from the lung TRACERx cohort. Only patients for whom sufficient RNA was available from at least two tumor regions were selected for TCR sequencing. Its CDR3 holds 15 amino acids, cysteine through phenylalanine. Solely the CDR3 DNA is kept, with 45 bases framed from the first base. CDR1 and CDR2 (MNHEY, SMNVEV) derive from the germline V gene (reference sequence). Relative to germline, V is missing 5 bases and J is missing 1 base, with 4 bases of the junction outside any gene match.

General study outcomes and caveats: Ubiquitous expanded tumor TCRs showed up in blood more often at tumor resection than at routine follow-up. Additional single-cell paired TCR alpha and beta sequencing was considered necessary to confirm, at a functional level, the hypothesis that regional TCRs recognize regional mutations.

Library creation used 5' RACE. The instrument given in TCRdb is NextSeq 500. In the TCR library protocol, a unique molecular identifier was attached to each TCR cDNA molecule so that PCR and sequencing errors could be corrected. The study's processing was this. TCR identification, UMI-based error correction and CDR3 extraction were all carried out with Decombinator tools. TCRs above a frequency of 2 per 1,000, corresponding to the top 1% of the tumor frequency distribution, were defined as expanded. Rényi diversity was computed with the R vegan package after subsampling each repertoire 100 times to 5,000 TCRs. To build CDR3 similarity networks, amino acid triplet string-kernel similarity was used, and CDR3s were connected when their pairwise similarity was above 0.82. TCRdb reanalyzed the raw reads on its own, using fastp at Q25 for trimming and MiXCR for clone calling, and kept in-frame beta chains. Rows are combined by CDR3 protein, so each entry shows the most common genes and DNA. The V and J calls and clone size come from TCRdb's table, not from the authors' own analysis. This sample comprises approximately 20,000 distinct CDR3 sequences, about 4.6% of them detected only once. The ten biggest clones cover about 7.2% of the sample.

This clonotype was obtained from a male donor with early-stage non-small cell lung cancer. The sample in question was PBMCs, obtained at surgery. The chain couples TRBV27 to TRBJ1-4, and TRBD1 matches 7 of the central bases. The nucleotides read TGTGCCAGCAGTCTGAACAGGGGAACTAATGAAAAACTGTTTTTT. The resulting protein is CASSLNRGTNEKLFF.